These 30 T cell receptor beta chains were all obtained from the same sample, sequenced in a study of T cells in Graves' hyperthyroidism and ophthalmopathy. TCR beta CDR3 regions were amplified from RNA. Researchers ran a first-round RT-PCR on the TCR CDR3 using the HTBI primer set. TCRdb called the multiplex PCR reads again in MiXCR, with one record for every CDR3 protein. The sample carries about half a million distinct CDR3 sequences, around 22% recorded once. Sequenced sample: blood. Receptor source: a woman aged 25 to 39 with Graves' ophthalmopathy.

This clonotype is medium-sized by share. V and J are TRBV27 and TRBJ2-7, with 7 bases fitting TRBD1. CDR3 length equals 14 residues. J gave up 3 bases and V 4 bases, and 6 bases lay outside the gene matches. The V gene's germline CDR1 is MNHEY and CDR2 SMNVEV (reference sequence). CDR3 loop: CASSSGTALYEQYF. CDR3 coding DNA: TGTGCCAGCAGTTCCGGGACAGCACTCTACGAGCAGTACTTC.

This clonotype was detected many times. This rearrangement joins TRBV11-1 to TRBJ1-3, with D maybe TRBD1 (6 bases). The CDR3 sequence is 16 residues long. The V end lost 2 bases, the J end lost 3 bases, and 14 bases lay between the germline ends. Per the germline V gene, CDR1 is SGHAT and CDR2 is FQDESV (reference sequence). In nucleotides, the CDR3 is TGTGCCAGCAGCTTAACGGACCAGGGGCTTGGAAACACCATATATTTT. Amino acids: CASSLTDQGLGNTIYF.

This clonotype showed up many times. The chain has TRBV6-5 and TRBJ2-5, with D uncertain. The CDR3 is 15 residues long. The germline V gene encodes CDR1 MNHEY and CDR2 SVGAGI. Deletions cut 0 bases from V and 5 bases from J, with 13 bases between. The chain's CDR3 is CASSYSNVARETQYF. The CDR3 DNA reads TGTGCCAGCAGTTACTCGAACGTCGCTCGGGAGACCCAGTACTTC.

There are many counts of this clonotype. The J gene is TRBJ2-5, the V gene TRBV6-1; TRBD1 agrees at 10 bases. Germline CDR1 MNHNS, CDR2 SASEGT. The CDR3 runs 14 residues. V lost 7 bases and J lost 7; bases outside the gene matches: 9. The CDR3 sequence: CASTRDRGRTTQYF. For the CDR3, the DNA is TGTGCCAGCACCAGGGACAGGGGAAGGACGACCCAGTACTTC.

This clonotype was seen many times. The chain uses TRBV28 and TRBJ1-1; TRBD1 might be the D (6 bases). Trimming stripped 4 bases from V and 1 base from J, with 16 bases between. CDR1 MDHEN and CDR2 SYDVKM come from the germline V gene. The CDR3 extends over 16 amino acids. The CDR3 bases are TGTGCCAGCAGTTCGACAGGAGGTAATTGGAACACTGAAGCTTTCTTT. Its translation: CASSSTGGNWNTEAFF.

The chain is built from TRBV11-2 and TRBJ1-2; D not certain. CDR1 SGHAT and CDR2 FQNNGV come from the germline V gene. The germline V and J ends were trimmed by 4 bases and 3 bases, with 27 bases remaining between them. The CDR3 has 19 amino acids. Here the CDR3 reads CASSYPAGHFRESYYGYTF. CDR3 nucleotides: TGTGCCAGCAGCTACCCTGCAGGTCACTTTAGGGAGTCTTACTATGGCTACACCTTC.

Here the CDR3 reads CALRGQHYEQYF. The CDR3 DNA reads TGTGCCCTAAGGGGACAGCACTACGAGCAGTACTTC. The gene calls are TRBV30 and TRBJ2-7, with 7 bases fitting TRBD1. The CDR3 spans 12 residues. Germline V lookup: CDR1 GTSNPN, CDR2 SVGIG (reference sequence). Trimming removed 8 bases from V and 3 bases from J; junction bases left unmatched: 7.

This clonotype was seen ten or more times. The chain has TRBV7-9 and TRBJ2-7; the match to TRBD1 covers 10 bases. J was trimmed by 5 bases and V by 5 bases; bases with no gene match: 6. The germline V gene has CDR1 SEHNR and CDR2 FQNEAQ (reference sequence). CDR3 length: 14 residues. The CDR3 sequence: CASSPGQGINEQYF. The CDR3 DNA reads TGTGCCAGCAGCCCGGGACAGGGGATCAACGAGCAGTACTTC.

This clonotype was detected many times. The gene calls are TRBV18 and TRBJ1-2, with D tentatively TRBD1 (5 bases). The CDR3 runs to 14 residues. V lost 3 bases to trimming and J lost 4 bases, with 12 bases between them. Germline-derived CDR1 and CDR2 are KGHSH and LQKENI. DNA of the CDR3: TGTGCCAGCTCACCGACAGAGGGGAGCTATGGCTACACCTTC. Translation gives CASSPTEGSYGYTF.

This clonotype was observed many times. This sequence joins TRBV12-3 or TRBV12-4 and TRBJ2-7; 7 positions match TRBD2. The CDR3 has 18 residues. V lost 5 bases to trimming and J lost 2 bases; unmatched junction nucleotides: 18. CDR3 nucleotide sequence: TGTGCCAGCAGTCACAGAAACCTGAAAGCGGGGAGTACCTACGAGCAGTACTTC. It is translated as CASSHRNLKAGSTYEQYF.

This clonotype was counted ten times or more. The rearrangement links TRBV12-3 or TRBV12-4 to TRBJ1-5; TRBD1 agrees at 11 bases. CDR3 length equals 15 residues. The ends lost 6 bases at V and 6 bases at J; junction bases unmatched: 7. This CDR3 is CASRPGQGAGQPQHF. In DNA, the CDR3 is TGTGCCAGCAGACCCGGACAGGGGGCTGGTCAGCCCCAGCATTTT.

This chain links TRBV15 with TRBJ1-2; no firm D call. V shed 4 bases and J shed 1 base, with 10 bases lying between them. The CDR3 contains 14 residues. From germline, CDR1 is LNHNV and CDR2 YYDKDF (reference sequence). Here the CDR3 DNA reads TGTGCCACCAGCATTCGGACGGATAACTATGGCTACACCTTC. Translation: CATSIRTDNYGYTF.

The sample holds a few counts of this clonotype. CDR3 nucleotide sequence: TGTGCCAGCAGCTTAGCTGTCAGAAGCTCTGGAAACACCATATATTTT. Its protein is CASSLAVRSSGNTIYF. This rearrangement joins TRBV11-1 to TRBJ1-3; D remains unclear. The germline V gene has CDR1 SGHAT and CDR2 FQDESV (reference sequence). Trimming left V 0 bases short and J 0 bases short, with 9 bases between. The CDR3 contains 16 residues.

V gene TRBV5-1 combines with J gene TRBJ2-6; D is possibly TRBD1 (5 bases). This CDR3 has 15 amino acids. CDR1 and CDR2 (germline): SGHRS, YFSETQ. V dropped 2 bases and J dropped 2 bases, with 8 bases sitting between them. The CDR3 coding sequence is TGCGCCAGCAGCTTCGACAGACCTGGGGCCAACGTCCTGACTTTC. Translation: CASSFDRPGANVLTF.

This clonotype appeared many times. The genes are TRBV6-1 and TRBJ1-6; D call uncertain. Germline CDR1 reads MNHNS; CDR2 reads SASEGT. The CDR3 consists of 9 residues. V lost 8 bases, J lost 10 bases, and 3 bases lay in between. Here the CDR3 reads CASPSPLHF. Here the CDR3 DNA reads TGTGCCAGCCCATCACCCCTCCACTTT.

This clonotype was seen ten or more times. J is TRBJ1-2 and V is TRBV20-1, with 9 bases identical to TRBD1. Germline loops: CDR1 DFQATT, CDR2 SNEGSKA (reference sequence). J was trimmed by 4 bases and V by 5 bases; bases with no gene match: 11. The CDR3 extends over 15 amino acids. For the CDR3, the DNA is TGCAGTGCTTTCACCGGGACAGGGTACGCCTATGGCTACACCTTC. It specifies CSAFTGTGYAYGYTF.

V usage is TRBV11-2 and J usage is TRBJ2-2, with TRBD1 identical over 9 bases. The V and J ends lost 4 bases and 7 bases, in that order; junction bases with no gene match: 10. The V gene's germline CDR1 is SGHAT and CDR2 FQNNGV. The CDR3 is 16 residues long. The CDR3 sequence: CASSSRDRAIGGELFF. CDR3 coding DNA: TGTGCCAGCAGCTCACGGGACAGGGCGATCGGCGGGGAGCTGTTTTTT.

The chain employs TRBV27 and TRBJ1-5, with unresolved D. The CDR3 has 12 residues. V was pared by 6 bases and J by 3 bases, with 6 bases between. Germline values: CDR1 MNHEY, CDR2 SMNVEV (reference sequence). The CDR3 here is CASSVLNQPQHF. In DNA, the CDR3 is TGTGCCAGCAGCGTTCTCAATCAGCCCCAGCATTTT.

The V gene is TRBV28, the J gene TRBJ2-7, with a tentative D call TRBD2 (7 bases). V gave up 10 bases and J gave up 7 bases, with 20 bases separating them. The germline CDR1 and CDR2 sequences are MDHEN and SYDVKM. The CDR3 has 13 amino acids. CDR3 in DNA: TGTGCCATCGCGACTGGGGGGGCTCGGGAGCAGTACTTC. The encoded protein is CAIATGGAREQYF.

V usage is TRBV4-1 and J usage is TRBJ1-2; D unclear. V lost 5 bases, J lost 2 bases, and 12 bases lay in between. CDR3 length equals 14 residues. Germline CDR1 MGHRA, CDR2 YSYEKL. The CDR3 nucleotides are TGCGCCAGCAGCTTACCGGGAACCAACTATGGCTACACCTTC. It translates to CASSLPGTNYGYTF.

This chain uses TRBV24-1 with TRBJ2-5, with a weak D call TRBD1 (6 bases). Trimming cost V 5 bases and J 1 base, with 19 bases left between them. The CDR3 runs 17 residues. The germline CDR1 and CDR2 sequences are KGHDR and SFDVKD. DNA for the CDR3: TGTGCCACCAGTGTATTTGTGCGACAGGATTTCCAAGAGACCCAGTACTTC. Translated, it gives CATSVFVRQDFQETQYF.

The sample holds many counts of this clonotype. The rearrangement joins TRBV6-5 to TRBJ2-7; tentative D call: TRBD1 (6 bases). CDR3 length: 13 amino acids. The germline V gene encodes CDR1 MNHEY and CDR2 SVGAGI. V was clipped by 8 bases and J by 4 bases, with 15 bases between them. The CDR3 loop reads CASFKGHLYEQYF. The CDR3 coding sequence is TGTGCCAGCTTTAAGGGACATCTATACGAGCAGTACTTC.

This clonotype was picked up many times. The V gene is TRBV19, the J gene TRBJ2-5; perhaps TRBD2 as D (5 bases). V dropped 4 bases and J dropped 5 bases, with 17 bases sitting between them. The length of the CDR3 is 15 residues. Germline CDR1 and CDR2: LNHDA and SQIVND (reference sequence). The CDR3 DNA sequence: TGTGCCAGTAGTACAGCCCGACCCAGAGGGGAGACCCAGTACTTC. Its protein product is CASSTARPRGETQYF. The whole variable domain, remainder taken from reference TRBV19 and TRBJ2-5, is DGGITQSPKYLFRKEGQNVTLSCEQNLNHDAMYWYRQDPGQGLRLIYYSQIVNDFQKGDIAEGYSVSREKKESFPLTVTSAQKNPTAFYLCASSTARPRGETQYFGPGTRLLVL.

The rearrangement uses TRBV18 and TRBJ1-2; D perhaps matches TRBD1 (5 bases). Between the trimmed V and J ends, which lost 2 bases and 5 bases, there was a span of 9 bases. Germline V gives CDR1 KGHSH, CDR2 LQKENI. The CDR3 is 13 amino acids. CDR3 protein: CASSPTDSYGYTF. The CDR3 DNA is TGTGCCAGCTCACCAACAGACAGTTATGGCTACACCTTC.

In this sample, this clonotype turned up a few times. The chain has TRBV4-1 and TRBJ2-7; 10 bases map to TRBD2. CDR1 and CDR2 from the germline V gene are MGHRA and YSYEKL. CDR3 length: 15 residues. The trim removed 1 base at V and 9 bases at J, leaving 9 bases unmatched. The CDR3 coding sequence is TGCGCCAGCAGCCAAGTGGTAGCGGGGGGAACTGGGCAGTACTTC. As protein: CASSQVVAGGTGQYF.

The gene calls are TRBV3-1 and TRBJ1-3; D gene uncertain. V gave up 0 bases and J gave up 4 bases, with 7 bases separating them. Per germline, CDR1 LGHDT and CDR2 YNNKEL (reference sequence). This CDR3 region has 14 residues. The CDR3 sequence: CASSQEVSGNTIYF. CDR3 nucleotides: TGTGCCAGCAGCCAAGAAGTTTCCGGAAACACCATATATTTT.

Details on this clonotype: At one end, the junction sequence differs from germline, possibly due to a read error. The genes are TRBV27 and TRBJ2-7; 10 bases agree with TRBD1. CDR1 MNHEY and CDR2 SMNVEV come from the germline V gene (reference sequence). This CDR3 is built from 14 residues. This CDR3 is CASSSGTGVYKQYF. Here the CDR3 DNA reads TGTGCCAGCAGCTCCGGGACAGGGGTCTACAAGCAGTACTTC.

At least ten counts were recorded for this clonotype. The chain carries TRBV5-1 and TRBJ1-1; maybe TRBD1 (5 bases). Looked up from germline, CDR1 is SGHRS and CDR2 is YFSETQ. The CDR3 is made up of 15 amino acids. Trimming cost V 5 bases and J 1 base, with 15 bases left between them. The CDR3 protein is CASRQSSGPNTEAFF. The CDR3 DNA follows: TGCGCCAGCAGGCAAAGCTCGGGACCGAACACTGAAGCTTTCTTT.

This clonotype was found a few times. V gene TRBV4-1 combines with J gene TRBJ2-4; D tentatively reads TRBD1 or TRBD2 (5 bases each). V lost 1 base and J 4 bases, leaving 11 bases between the germline ends. Looked up from germline, CDR1 is MGHRA and CDR2 is YSYEKL. This CDR3 is built from 15 residues. The CDR3 region has the DNA TGCGCCAGCAGCCAAGTCCCTTGGGGGAAAAACATTCAGTACTTC. Residues: CASSQVPWGKNIQYF.

This clonotype was recorded many times. The chain couples TRBV20-1 to TRBJ2-5, with 8 nucleotides matching TRBD2. Losses at the gene ends were 6 bases for V and 2 bases for J; bases not matched to a gene: 11. The CDR3 has 15 residues. Germline-derived CDR1 and CDR2 are DFQATT and SNEGSKA (reference sequence). The CDR3 bases are TGCAGTGCAAGTAAAGCGGGGGCGCTTCAAGAGACCCAGTACTTC. Translated: CSASKAGALQETQYF.